This TCR beta chain came from a study of cytomegalovirus exposure and HLA in healthy donors. Findings and caveats of the study: In an earlier analysis, in 620 or so donors, most V segments appeared productive either ~90% or ~30% of the time.

The junction had 10 bases not matched to a gene; V was cut back by 6 bases and J by 4 bases. Germline V gives CDR1 SNHLY, CDR2 FYNNEI. The CDR3 extends over 15 amino acids. Comments on this clone: Its specificity is unknown.

Primers included in the PCR were 60 Vbeta and 13 Jbeta primers. TCRdb's copy holds only in-frame clones and misses some; the assay was immunoSEQ multiplex PCR. Seen here are about 180,000 clones, 85% observed once, and the top ten hold 1%. The V gene is TRBV2, the J gene TRBJ1-2, with TRBD1 matching 8 bases. The TCR originated in a boy aged 2-15 years in good health and CMV-seronegative. Sequenced sample: PBMCs. The CDR3 nucleotides are TGTGCCAGCAGAGTCCCCCAGGGGGCTGCCTATGGCTACACCTTC. It encodes CASRVPQGAAYGYTF. Full variable domain (remainder filled in from reference TRBV2 and TRBJ1-2): EPEVTQTPSHQVTQMGQEVILRCVPISNHLYFYWYRQILGQKVEFLVSFYNNEISEKSEIFDDQFSVERPDGSNFTLKIRSTKLEDSAMYFCASRVPQGAAYGYTFGSGTRLTVV.